This T cell receptor (beta chain) was sequenced during a study of tumor-infiltrating lymphocytes in localized non-small cell lung cancer. The germline V gene has CDR1 SEHNR and CDR2 FQNEAQ (reference sequence). The CDR3 is made up of 11 amino acids. The data were produced by immunoSEQ multiplex PCR, yet TCRdb's version contains in-frame clones alone and is incomplete. The sample yields fewer than 3,000 clones, 60% to 80% seen once. The receptor was derived from a human donor with non-small cell lung cancer. The specimen was uninvolved lung tissue not adjacent to the tumor. The chain recombines TRBV7-9 with TRBJ2-1; 8 nucleotides line up with TRBD2. This chain's CDR3 is CQSGSSNEQFF. The CDR3 nucleotides are TGTCAAAGCGGGAGCAGCAATGAGCAGTTCTTC.